This T cell receptor (beta chain) was sequenced for a study of blood T cell repertoires in COVID-19 (dated by TCRdb to 2020 to 2022). Looking at the study overall: The collaborator samples originated in the United States, Italy and Spain and spanned the acute and convalescent phases of COVID-19. The material from the prospective study consisted of cDNA or gDNA derived from T cells, B-cell-depleted T cells, or PBMCs. Subjects who had been exposed to COVID-19, were actively infected with it, or had recovered from it provided the deeply sampled blood TCRbeta repertoires that made up the dataset. The repertoires were released in a freely available public database meant as a resource for research on the immune response to SARS-CoV-2. Samples were obtained from the ongoing ImmuneRACE study (first 160 participants) and from over 1,000 subjects provided by 6 global collaborators. The sample metadata nearly always contained a de-identified subject ID, COVID-19 status, age in years and sex. Where available, HLA class I and class II types were taken from metadata supplied by the sample provider and were not determined by assay-based typing.

TCRbeta CDR3 regions were amplified from genomic DNA by means of the immunoSEQ Assay, a bias-controlled multiplex PCR. Per the original workflow: Nucleated cell counts per sample were estimated from amplification of reference gene primers within the assay. To quantify the absolute abundance of each unique TCRbeta CDR3 rearrangement, sequence reads were collapsed and filtered. For each sample, productive Simpson clonality was calculated as the square root of Simpson's diversity index over productive rearrangements. TCRdb retrieved this table from immuneACCESS and kept in-frame rearrangements only. Not all clones are present; in checked studies, unresolved V genes account for under half, and no reason is known for the remainder. The V and J calls and clone size come from that table; D and trimming were worked out from the DNA. In this sample the table shows approximately 140,000 clones, 70% to 90% of which occur a single time. 2.5% to 4% of the sample rests with the top ten.

The full study reports these points: The quantity of clinical and demographic metadata differed by source and by participant and was supplied without curation.

Each collaborating institution followed its own protocols to collect whole blood in K2EDTA tubes. For TCRbeta analysis, collaborators shipped samples in one of three forms: frozen whole blood, isolated PBMCs, or DNA extracted from either of those sample types. Looking up the germline V gene yields CDR1 MGHRA and CDR2 YSYEKL. The CDR3 goes from the cysteine to the phenylalanine over 21 residues. The read is trimmed to its CDR3 DNA, 63 bases read in frame from base 1. V and J are trimmed by 1 base and 1 base, and the gene matches miss 18 bases of the junction. Worth noting for this clone: The specificity of this receptor is unknown. No quality values exist for individual bases; no much larger clone is one base distant.

Specimen: peripheral blood. The rearrangement joined TRBV4-1 to TRBJ2-1, with 8 bases matching TRBD2. The source is a man aged 65-85 years with acute or convalescent COVID-19. The CDR3 region has the sequence CASSQGIEPLGGRTSYNEQFF. The nucleotide sequence is TGCGCCAGCAGCCAAGGGATAGAGCCCCTTGGCGGGAGGACGTCCTACAATGAGCAGTTCTTC.